Presented here are 20 T cell receptor beta chains from one specimen sequenced in a study of cytomegalovirus exposure and HLA in healthy donors. Profiled with immunoSEQ multiplex PCR; TCRdb holds only in-frame clones, not every one. This sample has 150,000 to 200,000 clones, with 86% found just once. The sample was PBMCs. Receptors originate from a woman aged 18-35 years in good health and CMV-seronegative.

Details on this clone: Other nucleotide sequences from this sample produce the same CDR3. The CDR3: CASSLQGSYEQYF. The DNA for the CDR3 is TGCGCCAGCAGCTTGCAGGGTTCCTACGAGCAGTACTTC. J is TRBJ2-7 and V is TRBV5-1; weak D call: TRBD1 (5 bases). The CDR3 covers 13 residues. V lost 1 base and J 1 base, leaving 6 bases between the germline ends. Germline CDR1 and CDR2: SGHRS and YFSETQ.

This chain uses TRBV28 with TRBJ1-2; the D gene is possibly TRBD1 (5 bases). The CDR3 is 15 residues long. Germline V lookup: CDR1 MDHEN, CDR2 SYDVKM. V shed 1 base and J shed 2 bases, with 11 bases lying between them. The CDR3 loop is CASSLLMGGNYGYTF. CDR3 sequence (DNA): TGTGCCAGCAGTTTATTGATGGGGGGGAACTATGGCTACACCTTC.

V gene TRBV6-6 combines with J gene TRBJ1-5; possible D gene TRBD1, 5 bases. Germline loops: CDR1 MNHNY, CDR2 SVGAGI (reference sequence). This CDR3 comprises 14 residues. Trimming removed 9 bases at V and 4 bases at J, with 16 bases between. The DNA for the CDR3 is TGTGCCAGAAAAGCGGGGGACCCAAATCAGCCCCAGCATTTT. This gives the protein CARKAGDPNQPQHF.

The rearrangement joins TRBV2 to TRBJ1-1, with D maybe TRBD1 (5 bases). CDR3 length: 13 residues. V was pared by 7 bases and J by 5 bases, with 14 bases between. Germline values: CDR1 SNHLY, CDR2 FYNNEI. CDR3 DNA sequence: TGTGCCAGCAAGGGCGGAGGGGTTACTGAAGCTTTCTTT. Translated: CASKGGGVTEAFF.

The chain uses TRBV27 and TRBJ2-3; a possible D gene is TRBD2 (5 bases). The CDR3 runs 17 residues. Germline V lookup: CDR1 MNHEY, CDR2 SMNVEV (reference sequence). The V end lost 8 bases, the J end lost 0 bases, and 21 bases lay between the germline ends. CDR3 nucleotides: TGTGCCAGCTCCCACCCATTCCGGGATTTTAGCACAGATACGCAGTATTTT. Translated, it gives CASSHPFRDFSTDTQYF.

V and J are TRBV6-1 and TRBJ1-5; no clear D gene. Germline V gives CDR1 MNHNS, CDR2 SASEGT. This CDR3 has 15 residues. Trimming cost V 8 bases and J 7 bases, with 21 bases left between them. In nucleotides, the CDR3 is TGTGCCAGCGGACCGTTCGACACGGCGGGACAGCCCCAGCATTTT. This codes for CASGPFDTAGQPQHF.

This clone was observed a handful of times. This chain connects TRBV5-8 to TRBJ2-7; possibly TRBD2 for D (6 bases). CDR1 SGHTS and CDR2 YDEGEE come from the germline V gene. The CDR3 spans 14 residues. Trimming removed 3 bases at V and 4 bases at J, with 14 bases between. The CDR3 sequence is CASSYPARGYEQYF. The CDR3, as DNA: TGTGCCAGCAGCTACCCGGCACGGGGGTACGAGCAGTACTTC.

The rearrangement links TRBV11-2 to TRBJ1-2, with 7 bases matching TRBD1. The CDR3 totals 15 residues. With 1 base clipped from V and 8 bases from J, the junction kept 10 bases outside the gene matches. Germline lookup yields CDR1 SGHAT and CDR2 FQNNGV. Here the CDR3 reads CASSLAFAEGAGYTF. In nucleotides, the CDR3 is TGTGCCAGCAGCTTAGCTTTCGCTGAGGGGGCGGGCTACACCTTC.

The chain combines TRBV27 with TRBJ1-2, with D possibly being TRBD1 (6 bases). The CDR3 has 14 residues. CDR1 MNHEY and CDR2 SMNVEV come from the germline V gene (reference sequence). Trimming pared 4 bases from V and 3 bases from J, leaving 12 bases between. The CDR3 protein is CASSSRGQYYGYTF. Here the CDR3 DNA reads TGTGCCAGCAGTTCCCGAGGACAGTACTATGGCTACACCTTC.

The rearrangement uses TRBV25-1 and TRBJ2-7; 9 positions agree with TRBD1. The CDR3 is 15 amino acids. Trimming removed 4 bases from V and 4 bases from J; junction bases left unmatched: 8. Germline loops: CDR1 MGHDK, CDR2 SYGVNS. CDR3 region: CASSAPGTGLYEQYF. In DNA, the CDR3 is TGTGCCAGCAGTGCCCCGGGGACAGGGCTGTACGAGCAGTACTTC.

The chain employs TRBV7-8 and TRBJ2-3, with D possibly being TRBD1 (6 bases). V was shortened by 5 bases and J by 0 bases, with 12 bases between the two germline ends. This CDR3 has 15 amino acids. The germline CDR1 and CDR2 sequences are SGHVS and FQNEAQ. CDR3 amino acids: CASSPHDRSTDTQYF. The CDR3 bases are TGTGCCAGCAGCCCTCACGACAGGAGCACAGATACGCAGTATTTT.

This chain uses TRBV11-2 with TRBJ1-3; 10 bases align to TRBD1. The CDR3 has 17 residues. CDR1 and CDR2 from the germline V gene are SGHAT and FQNNGV. V was clipped by 2 bases and J by 2 bases; unmatched bases: 6. DNA for the CDR3: TGTGCCAGCAGCTTATCGCGGACAGGGGGACCTGGAAACACCATATATTTT. As protein: CASSLSRTGGPGNTIYF.

The J gene is TRBJ2-1, the V gene TRBV11-3; TRBD2 matches 9 bases. The junction had 10 bases not matched to a gene; V was cut back by 5 bases and J by 5 bases. CDR1 SGHNT and CDR2 YENEEA come from the germline V gene. CDR3 length equals 16 residues. This CDR3 is CASSPRGLARDNEQFF. For the CDR3, the DNA is TGTGCCAGCAGCCCTCGCGGACTAGCGAGAGACAATGAGCAGTTCTTC.

This sequence joins TRBV6-1 and TRBJ1-5; D not resolved. The CDR3 spans 16 residues. Trimming took 0 bases from V and 5 from J, leaving 14 bases between them. Germline V gene sequence: CDR1 MNHNS, CDR2 SASEGT. CDR3 sequence: CASSEALRPGDQPQHF. DNA of the CDR3: TGTGCCAGCAGTGAAGCGCTTCGGCCGGGAGATCAGCCCCAGCATTTT.

This clone has just a few counts. The rearrangement joins TRBV5-4 to TRBJ1-6, with D uncertain. V shed 0 bases and J shed 3 bases, with 13 bases lying between them. The CDR3 is 17 residues long. Per germline, CDR1 SGHNT and CDR2 YYREEE (reference sequence). CDR3 region: CASSLEPGVLYNSPLHF. CDR3 bases: TGTGCCAGCAGCTTGGAACCCGGGGTGCTCTATAATTCACCCCTCCACTTT.

The chain joins TRBV7-8 to TRBJ2-7, with D possibly TRBD2 on 6 matching bases. The germline gives CDR1 SGHVS, CDR2 FQNEAQ. Trimming pared 1 base from V and 3 bases from J, leaving 10 bases between. The CDR3 runs 14 residues. The CDR3 spells CASSLVRGGYEQYF. The CDR3, as DNA: TGTGCCAGCAGCTTAGTACGGGGAGGCTACGAGCAGTACTTC.

The table lists this clone with a few counts. Written as DNA, the CDR3 is TGTGCCAGCAGCCAGACAGGGATTCTTAAATCCTACGAGCAGTACTTC. This sequence encodes CASSQTGILKSYEQYF. The chain combines TRBV7-9 with TRBJ2-7; the match to TRBD1 covers 7 bases. Trimming at V came to 5 bases and at J to 1 base, leaving 11 bases not matched to a gene. Per germline, CDR1 SEHNR and CDR2 FQNEAQ (reference sequence). The CDR3 loop spans 16 amino acids.

This chain uses TRBV7-9 with TRBJ2-7, with a possible D match to TRBD2 (6 bases). Trimming cost V 2 bases and J 2 bases, with 16 bases left between them. The CDR3 is 16 amino acids. Germline values: CDR1 SEHNR, CDR2 FQNEAQ (reference sequence). The CDR3 loop is CASSLQEGLVAYEQYF. As DNA, the CDR3 is TGTGCCAGCAGCTTACAGGAGGGGTTGGTTGCCTACGAGCAGTACTTC. Full variable domain (remainder filled in from reference TRBV7-9 and TRBJ2-7): DTGVSQNPRHKITKRGQNVTFRCDPISEHNRLYWYRQTLGQGPEFLTYFQNEAQLEKSRLLSDRFSAERPKGSFSTLEIQRTEQGDSAMYLCASSLQEGLVAYEQYFGPGTRLTVT.

The gene calls are TRBV15 and TRBJ1-2, with D unclear. Germline CDR1 reads LNHNV; CDR2 reads YYDKDF (reference sequence). This CDR3 region has 18 residues. V was shortened by 0 bases and J by 8 bases, with 25 bases between the two germline ends. The CDR3 region is CATSRDTEGSLPFGGYTF. DNA for the CDR3: TGTGCCACCAGCAGAGATACGGAGGGTTCTCTTCCGTTTGGCGGCTACACCTTC.

This sequence joins TRBV14 and TRBJ1-1; 8 positions match TRBD1. The CDR3 has 11 residues. With V trimmed by 8 bases and J by 10 bases, 6 bases remained unmatched. CDR1 and CDR2 (germline): SGHDN, FVKESK. The CDR3: CASAQGAAAFF. In nucleotides, the CDR3 is TGTGCCAGCGCTCAGGGGGCAGCAGCTTTCTTT. The entire variable domain, with the rest obtained from reference TRBV14 and TRBJ1-1, is as follows: EAGVTQFPSHSVIEKGQTVTLRCDPISGHDNLYWYRRVMGKEIKFLLHFVKESKQDESGMPNNRFLAERTGGTYSTLKVQPAELEDSGVYFCASAQGAAAFFGQGTRLTVV.